These 18 T cell receptor beta chains originate from one sample sequenced in a study of regulatory T cells in long-lasting Graves disease. Time point reported: newly diagnosed GD, antithyroid drugs for less than 3 months. PBMCs were the source of the RNA used for TCR sequencing. HTBI primers from iRepertoire and Arm-PCR of CDR3 regions yielded the TCR beta libraries. TCRdb reprocessed the multiplex PCR reads via MiXCR and lists one record per CDR3 protein. This repertoire shows a few hundred thousand distinct CDR3 sequences, roughly 20% found once; its top ten account for approximately 12%. These data were likewise used in another study, on T cells in Graves' hyperthyroidism and ophthalmopathy.

Specimen: peripheral blood mononuclear cells (PBMCs), collected at new diagnosis, from a patient treated with antithyroid drugs. These receptors were collected from a woman aged 25 to 39 with Graves disease.

The V gene is TRBV30, the J gene TRBJ1-3, with D possibly matching TRBD1 (6 bases). The CDR3 sequence is 15 residues long. Germline CDR1 is GTSNPN and CDR2 is SVGIG (reference sequence). This chain's CDR3 is CVSRPTGAAGNTIYF. As DNA, the CDR3 is TGTGTCTCCCGCCCCACGGGGGCGGCTGGAAACACCATATATTTT. Combining the CDR3 with reference TRBV30 and TRBJ1-3 gives the whole variable domain SQTIHQWPATLVQPVGSPLSLECTVEGTSNPNLYWYRQAAGRGLQLLFYSVGIGQISSEVPQNLSASRPQDRQFILSSKKLLLSDSGFYLCVSRPTGAAGNTIYFGEGSWLTVV.

This clonotype showed up just a few times. A read error may be the cause here, since a much bigger clone is one base away. The CDR3 sequence is CAWRTASFSRNTTYF. The CDR3 DNA is TGTGCCTGGAGGACGGCGTCTTTCTCTCGAAACACCACATATTTT. This sequence joins TRBV30 and TRBJ1-3; D is unresolved. CDR1 GTSNPN and CDR2 SVGIG come from the germline V gene (reference sequence). This CDR3 comprises 15 residues.

This clonotype was recorded a few times. The chain couples TRBV19 to TRBJ1-1; 7 bases are shared with TRBD1. Per germline, CDR1 LNHDA and CDR2 SQIVND (reference sequence). Losses at the gene ends were 3 bases for V and 1 base for J; bases not matched to a gene: 5. There are 15 residues in the CDR3. The CDR3 is CASSIEGAPNTEAFF. Here the CDR3 DNA reads TGTGCCAGTAGTATTGAGGGGGCGCCGAACACTGAAGCTTTCTTT.

This clonotype was seen ten or more times. The V call is TRBV27, the J call TRBJ1-1, with TRBD1 as a possible D gene (5 bases). Trimming removed 4 bases from V and 8 bases from J, with 14 bases in between. Germline V gene sequence: CDR1 MNHEY, CDR2 SMNVEV (reference sequence). This CDR3 region has 13 residues. The DNA for the CDR3 is TGTGCCAGCAGTTGGAGGGGCGCATCGGAAGCTTTCTTT. Its translation: CASSWRGASEAFF.

This clonotype was recorded at least ten times. J is TRBJ1-3 and V is TRBV9; D is uncertain. From germline, CDR1 is SGDLS and CDR2 YYNGEE. The CDR3 is 16 amino acids. V lost 7 bases and J lost 0, with 17 bases in between. DNA of the CDR3: TGTGCCAGCGGGATTCAGAAGGACCACTCTGGAAACACCATATATTTT. This sequence encodes CASGIQKDHSGNTIYF.

CDR3 amino acids: CASSIDTRYQPQHF. For the CDR3, the DNA is TGTGCCAGTAGTATCGACACACGCTATCAGCCCCAGCATTTT. The chain carries TRBV19 and TRBJ1-5; D not resolved. Trimming took 3 bases from V and 5 from J, leaving 11 bases between them. Germline CDR1 and CDR2: LNHDA and SQIVND (reference sequence). The CDR3 has 14 residues. Based on the CDR3 plus reference TRBV19 and TRBJ1-5, the full variable domain is DGGITQSPKYLFRKEGQNVTLSCEQNLNHDAMYWYRQDPGQGLRLIYYSQIVNDFQKGDIAEGYSVSREKKESFPLTVTSAQKNPTAFYLCASSIDTRYQPQHFGDGTRLSIL.

The rearrangement uses TRBV5-6 and TRBJ1-1; 9 nucleotides line up with TRBD1. The CDR3 is 16 amino acids. With V trimmed by 3 bases and J by 4 bases, 10 bases remained unmatched. Germline-derived CDR1 and CDR2 are SGHDT and YYEEEE. CDR3 sequence reads: CASSSRDRVGITEAFF. CDR3 nucleotides: TGTGCCAGCAGCTCCCGGGACAGGGTGGGGATCACTGAAGCTTTCTTT.

The chain is built from TRBV28 and TRBJ2-7; D uncertain. Deletions cut 3 bases from V and 0 bases from J, with 9 bases between. This CDR3 has 14 amino acids. Germline assignment: CDR1 MDHEN and CDR2 SYDVKM. This CDR3 is CASSFRGSSYEQYF. The DNA of the CDR3 is TGTGCCAGCAGTTTCAGAGGCAGCTCCTACGAGCAGTACTTC.

This clonotype occurred many times. The chain uses TRBV2 and TRBJ1-5; the D is unclear. CDR3 length equals 13 residues. Germline V lookup: CDR1 SNHLY, CDR2 FYNNEI. Trimming pared 7 bases from V and 1 base from J, leaving 8 bases between. The CDR3 region has the DNA TGTGCCAGCACGCCGGAGAGCAATCAGCCCCAGCATTTT. Amino acid sequence: CASTPESNQPQHF.

There are many counts of this clonotype. The chain joins TRBV16 to TRBJ2-2; 12 nucleotides align to TRBD2. In germline, CDR1 is KGHSY, CDR2 FQNENV. The CDR3 is made up of 16 amino acids. Unmatched junction bases numbered 4, after V lost 6 bases and J lost 2 bases. In DNA, the CDR3 is TGTGCCAGCAGTTTGACTAGCGGGAGTAACACCGGGGAGCTGTTTTTT. Protein sequence: CASSLTSGSNTGELFF.

The table lists this clonotype with many counts. V gene TRBV14 combines with J gene TRBJ1-1; D perhaps matches TRBD1 (6 bases). This CDR3 is 15 amino acids long. V shed 4 bases and J shed 0 bases, with 12 bases lying between them. Germline CDR1 and CDR2: SGHDN and FVKESK. CDR3 residues: CASSPYDRLNTEAFF. CDR3 DNA sequence: TGTGCCAGCAGCCCTTACGACAGGCTGAACACTGAAGCTTTCTTT.

Ten or more counts support this clonotype. The genes are TRBV28 and TRBJ1-2, with 7 nucleotides matching TRBD1. The germline V gene has CDR1 MDHEN and CDR2 SYDVKM. CDR3 length: 14 residues. Trimming cost V 5 bases and J 3 bases; bases outside gene matches: 6. CDR3 DNA sequence: TGTGCCAGCAGTCCCCCAGACAGGGACTATGGCTACACCTTC. As protein: CASSPPDRDYGYTF.

The table lists this clonotype with a few counts. The chain links TRBV7-9 to TRBJ2-3; no clear D gene. The DNA end lines up better with TRBJ2-7; the J call may be wrong. Germline-derived CDR1 and CDR2 are SEHNR and FQNEAQ (reference sequence). The CDR3 loop spans 12 amino acids. CDR3 residues: CASSSMDGEQYF. The DNA of the CDR3 is TGTGCCAGCAGCTCGATGGATGGCGAGCAGTACTTC.

This clonotype qualifies as medium-sized. The chain has TRBV6-5 and TRBJ1-1, with 8 nucleotides matching TRBD1. Germline lookup yields CDR1 MNHEY and CDR2 SVGAGI. V trimming: 3 bases; J trimming: 7 bases; junction bases outside the gene matches: 4. CDR3 length equals 13 residues. The CDR3 region is CASSYSGGGEAFF. Here the CDR3 DNA reads TGTGCCAGCAGTTATTCAGGGGGCGGTGAAGCTTTCTTT.

The sample holds many counts of this clonotype. The V and J genes are TRBV5-6 and TRBJ2-3, with D tentatively TRBD1 (6 bases). Deletions cut 7 bases from V and 3 bases from J, with 9 bases between. The V gene's germline CDR1 is SGHDT and CDR2 YYEEEE. The CDR3 has 12 residues. The CDR3 loop reads CASGGRTDTQYF. Here the CDR3 DNA reads TGTGCCAGCGGGGGCCGAACAGATACGCAGTATTTT. The variable domain in full, with the rest retrieved from reference TRBV5-6 and TRBJ2-3, is DAGVTQSPTHLIKTRGQQVTLRCSPKSGHDTVSWYQQALGQGPQFIFQYYEEEERQRGNFPDRFSGHQFPNYSSELNVNALLLGDSALYLCASGGRTDTQYFGPGTRLTVL.

This clonotype was picked up many times. The rearrangement joins TRBV2 to TRBJ1-6; 7 bases are shared with TRBD1. Germline V lookup: CDR1 SNHLY, CDR2 FYNNEI. The CDR3 has 14 amino acids. Trimming removed 6 bases from V and 7 bases from J; junction bases left unmatched: 6. CDR3 amino acids: CASSATGPNSPLHF. The CDR3 bases are TGTGCCAGCAGCGCGACAGGGCCGAATTCACCCCTCCACTTT.

In this sample, this clonotype turned up many times. The V gene is TRBV12-3 or TRBV12-4, the J gene TRBJ2-1, with 7 positions matching TRBD1. The CDR3 covers 15 residues. With 1 base clipped from V and 0 bases from J, the junction kept 0 bases outside the gene matches. The CDR3 region is CASSLGDSSYNEQFF. Here the CDR3 DNA reads TGTGCCAGCAGTTTAGGGGACAGCTCCTACAATGAGCAGTTCTTC.

The rearrangement joins TRBV4-1 to TRBJ2-2, with no clear D. CDR3 length: 18 amino acids. Germline V gene lookup returns CDR1 MGHRA and CDR2 YSYEKL. With 0 bases removed from V and 0 bases from J, the gap between germline ends came to 14 bases. CDR3 in amino acids: CASSQDGTYAANTGELFF. The CDR3, as DNA: TGCGCCAGCAGCCAAGATGGAACTTACGCCGCGAACACCGGGGAGCTGTTTTTT.